This entry describes one TCR beta chain. This CDR3 comprises 12 residues. Trimming took 3 bases from V and 8 from J, leaving 11 bases between them. Germline CDR1 and CDR2: SGDLS and YYNGEE. The entry originates in a study of blood T cell repertoires in COVID-19. Overall study: Specimens from acute and convalescent COVID-19 originated in the United States, Italy and Spain. Sources were T cells, B-cell-depleted T cells, or PBMCs; the material itself was cDNA or gDNA.

Original analysis: Amplification of reference gene primers was used by the study to estimate nucleated cell counts. Sequencing was performed with immunoSEQ multiplex PCR; in TCRdb, only in-frame clones are kept and a portion is missing. V and J calls plus clone size are reproduced from that table; the DNA served to infer D and trimming. The table includes about 150,000 clones, about 90% detected once. The chain links TRBV9 to TRBJ1-2, with D possibly TRBD1 on 6 matching bases. Material: peripheral blood. The clonotype originates from a man in his fifties with acute or convalescent COVID-19. Written as DNA, the CDR3 is TGTGCCAGCAGCGAGGGGGTGAGGGGCTACACCTTC. Translated, it gives CASSEGVRGYTF.